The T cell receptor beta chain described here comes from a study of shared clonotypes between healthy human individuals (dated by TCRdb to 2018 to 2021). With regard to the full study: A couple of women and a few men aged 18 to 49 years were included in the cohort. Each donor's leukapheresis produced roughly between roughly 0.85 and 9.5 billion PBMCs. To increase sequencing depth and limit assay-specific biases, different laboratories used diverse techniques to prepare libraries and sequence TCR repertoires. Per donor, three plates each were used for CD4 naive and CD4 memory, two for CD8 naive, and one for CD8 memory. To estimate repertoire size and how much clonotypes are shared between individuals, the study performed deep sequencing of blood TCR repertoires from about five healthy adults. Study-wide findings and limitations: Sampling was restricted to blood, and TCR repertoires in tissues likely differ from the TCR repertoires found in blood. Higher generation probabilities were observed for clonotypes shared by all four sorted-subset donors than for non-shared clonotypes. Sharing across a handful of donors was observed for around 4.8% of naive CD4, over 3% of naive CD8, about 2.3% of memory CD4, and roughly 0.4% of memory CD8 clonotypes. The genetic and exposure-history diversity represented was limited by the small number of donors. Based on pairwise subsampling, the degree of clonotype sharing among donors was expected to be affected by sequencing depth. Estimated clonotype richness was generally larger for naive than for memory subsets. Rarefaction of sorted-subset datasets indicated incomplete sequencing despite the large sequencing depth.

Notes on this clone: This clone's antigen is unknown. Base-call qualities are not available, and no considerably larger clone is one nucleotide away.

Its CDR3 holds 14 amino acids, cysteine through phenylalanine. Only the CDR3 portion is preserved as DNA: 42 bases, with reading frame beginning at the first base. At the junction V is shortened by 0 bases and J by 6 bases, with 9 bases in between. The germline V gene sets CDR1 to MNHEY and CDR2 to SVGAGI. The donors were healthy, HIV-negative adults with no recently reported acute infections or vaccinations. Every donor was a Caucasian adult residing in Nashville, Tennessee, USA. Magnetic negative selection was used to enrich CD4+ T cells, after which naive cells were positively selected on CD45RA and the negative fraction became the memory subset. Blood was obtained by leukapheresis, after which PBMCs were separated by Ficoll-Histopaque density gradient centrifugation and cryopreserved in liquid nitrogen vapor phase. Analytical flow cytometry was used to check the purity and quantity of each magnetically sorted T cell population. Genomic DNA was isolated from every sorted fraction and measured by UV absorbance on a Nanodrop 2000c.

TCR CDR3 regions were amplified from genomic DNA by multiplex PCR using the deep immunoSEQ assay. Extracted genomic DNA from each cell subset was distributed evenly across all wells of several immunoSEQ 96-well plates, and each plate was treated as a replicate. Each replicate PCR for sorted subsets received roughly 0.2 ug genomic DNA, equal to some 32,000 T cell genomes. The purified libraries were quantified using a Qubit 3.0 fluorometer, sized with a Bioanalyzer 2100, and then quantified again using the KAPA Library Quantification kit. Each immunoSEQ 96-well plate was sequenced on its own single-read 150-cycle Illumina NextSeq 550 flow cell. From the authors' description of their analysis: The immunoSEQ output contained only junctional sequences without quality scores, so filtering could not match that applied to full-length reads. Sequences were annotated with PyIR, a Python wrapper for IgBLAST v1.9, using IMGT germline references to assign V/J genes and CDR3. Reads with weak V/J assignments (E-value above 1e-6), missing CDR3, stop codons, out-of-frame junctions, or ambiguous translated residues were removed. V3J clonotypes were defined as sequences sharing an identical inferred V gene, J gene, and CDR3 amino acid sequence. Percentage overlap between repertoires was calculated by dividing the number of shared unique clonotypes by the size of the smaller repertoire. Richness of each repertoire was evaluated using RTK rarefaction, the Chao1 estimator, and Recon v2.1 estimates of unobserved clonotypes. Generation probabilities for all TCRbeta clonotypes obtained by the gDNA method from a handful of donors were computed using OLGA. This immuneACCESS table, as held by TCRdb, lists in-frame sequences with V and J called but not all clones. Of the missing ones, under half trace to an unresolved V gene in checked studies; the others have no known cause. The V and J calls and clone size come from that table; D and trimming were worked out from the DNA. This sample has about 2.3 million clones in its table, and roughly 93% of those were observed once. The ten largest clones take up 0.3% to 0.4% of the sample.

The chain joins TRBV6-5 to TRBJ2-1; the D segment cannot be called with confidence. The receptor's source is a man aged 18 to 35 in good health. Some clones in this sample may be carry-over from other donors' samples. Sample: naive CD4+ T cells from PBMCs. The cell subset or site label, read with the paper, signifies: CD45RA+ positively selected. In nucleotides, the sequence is TGTGCCAGCAGTTACTCGCGCGCCACCAATGAGCAGTTCTTC. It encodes CASSYSRATNEQFF.